The 12 T cell receptor beta chains below come from one sample, sequenced in a study of T-cell reconstitution after alpha-beta-depleted transplantation in children. Unique molecular identifiers featured in how the TCRbeta library was prepared. TCRdb re-called the PCR reads with MiXCR, one entry per CDR3 protein. The table lists roughly 400,000 distinct CDR3 sequences, 43% of them singletons. Sequenced here: PBMCs, sampled before TCRalphabeta/CD19-depleted stem cell transplant. The receptor set was obtained from a girl aged 2-10 years with aplastic anemia, due to receive a stem cell transplant.

The chain employs TRBV7-9 and TRBJ1-5; no definite D call. Trimming pared 0 bases from V and 6 bases from J, leaving 3 bases between. Germline V CDR1 and CDR2: SEHNR, FQNEAQ (reference sequence). The CDR3 runs 12 residues. The CDR3 sequence is CASSLAVQPQHF. The CDR3 DNA sequence: TGTGCCAGCAGCTTAGCTGTTCAGCCCCAGCATTTT.

The chain combines TRBV4-1 with TRBJ2-7; D gene unclear. V gave up 1 base and J gave up 4 bases, with 14 bases separating them. This CDR3 region has 15 residues. Germline values: CDR1 MGHRA, CDR2 YSYEKL. The CDR3 nucleotides are TGCGCCAGCAGCCAAGTGACCGACTCTTCATACGAGCAGTACTTC. It encodes CASSQVTDSSYEQYF.

V is TRBV7-3 and J is TRBJ2-5, with 9 bases matching TRBD1. Germline V gene data show CDR1 as SGHTA and CDR2 as FQGTGA. The CDR3 extends over 15 amino acids. The trim removed 5 bases at V and 4 bases at J, leaving 8 bases unmatched. The CDR3 region is CASSAQGARGETQYF. The CDR3 nucleotides read TGTGCCAGCAGCGCACAGGGGGCTAGGGGAGAGACCCAGTACTTC. The variable domain in full, with the rest retrieved from reference TRBV7-3 and TRBJ2-5, is GAGVSQTPSNKVTEKGKYVELRCDPISGHTALYWYRQSLGQGPEFLIYFQGTGAADDSGLPNDRFFAVRPEGSVSTLKIQRTERGDSAVYLCASSAQGARGETQYFGPGTRLLVL.

This clonotype was counted at least ten times. The rearrangement links TRBV12-3 or TRBV12-4 to TRBJ2-6; D tentatively fits TRBD1 or TRBD2 (5 bases each). The V and J ends lost 2 bases and 4 bases respectively, with 9 bases between them. This CDR3 comprises 15 residues. The chain's CDR3 is CASSLRGTGANVLTF. CDR3 DNA: TGTGCCAGCAGTTTAAGAGGGACCGGGGCCAACGTCCTGACTTTC.

The gene calls are TRBV5-1 and TRBJ1-1; perhaps TRBD1 as D (6 bases). CDR1 and CDR2 from the germline V gene are SGHRS and YFSETQ. The ends were cut back, 6 bases at V and 1 base at J, with 13 bases in the middle. CDR3 length equals 14 residues. The CDR3 DNA follows: TGCGCCAGCACCCCGAAGGGACAGAACACTGAAGCTTTCTTT. It is translated as CASTPKGQNTEAFF.

V is TRBV20-1 and J is TRBJ2-7; 8 nucleotides align to TRBD2. The CDR3 has 13 residues. Germline V lookup: CDR1 DFQATT, CDR2 SNEGSKA (reference sequence). Trimming cost V 0 bases and J 5 bases; bases outside gene matches: 3. CDR3 amino acids: CSARDGRGNEQYF. In nucleotides, the CDR3 is TGCAGTGCTAGAGACGGGAGGGGTAACGAGCAGTACTTC.

With respect to this clonotype: The CDR3 end shows no conserved phenylalanine or tryptophan, and so a read error is likely. The limits of the CDR3 on the DNA are not certain, so only TCRdb's listed CDR3 is given. The chain joins TRBV20-1 to TRBJ1-5. The CDR3 has 12 residues if both end residues are counted. Germline values: CDR1 DFQATT, CDR2 SNEGSKA (reference sequence). CDR3 protein: CSARPIGQPLHL.

The V and J genes are TRBV4-1 and TRBJ2-5; the D gene is possibly TRBD2 (6 bases). The CDR3 loop spans 14 amino acids. V was clipped by 4 bases and J by 4 bases, with 13 bases between them. In germline, CDR1 is MGHRA, CDR2 YSYEKL. Here the CDR3 reads CASSRVTGVETQYF. The CDR3 nucleotides read TGCGCCAGCAGCCGGGTAACGGGGGTAGAGACCCAGTACTTC.

J is TRBJ2-2 and V is TRBV5-8; 8 bases are shared with TRBD1. V shed 0 bases, J shed 6 bases, and the junction held 10 bases outside the gene matches. This CDR3 is built from 17 residues. Germline V CDR1 and CDR2: SGHTS, YDEGEE. CDR3 bases: TGTGCCAGCAGCTTGGAGGCCGGGACAGGACCGCCCGGGGAGCTGTTTTTT. It codes for CASSLEAGTGPPGELFF.

The table lists this clonotype with many counts. The chain couples TRBV27 to TRBJ2-1, with TRBD2 matching 7 bases. CDR1 and CDR2 from the germline V gene are MNHEY and SMNVEV (reference sequence). This CDR3 has 14 amino acids. With 2 bases clipped from V and 2 bases from J, the junction kept 0 bases outside the gene matches. CDR3 protein: CASSLAGAYNEQFF. CDR3 DNA: TGTGCCAGCAGTTTAGCGGGAGCCTACAATGAGCAGTTCTTC.

The chain uses TRBV13 and TRBJ1-5; D remains ambiguous. This CDR3 contains 15 residues. Trimming left V 5 bases short and J 6 bases short, with 17 bases between. The germline V gene encodes CDR1 PRHDT and CDR2 FYEKMQ (reference sequence). The CDR3 DNA reads TGTGCCAGCAGCACCCGGACCTCCAATGGTCAGCCCCAGCATTTT. Translated, it gives CASSTRTSNGQPQHF.

The DNA for the CDR3 is TGTGCCAGCTCACCTCCCCCGCCCGCCATTTACAATGAGCAGTTCTTC. It translates to CASSPPPPAIYNEQFF. The chain joins TRBV18 to TRBJ2-1; D is unclear. The V gene lost 3 bases and the J gene lost 4 bases, with 16 bases spanning the gap. The germline V gene encodes CDR1 KGHSH and CDR2 LQKENI. This CDR3 has 16 amino acids.